This entry describes one T cell receptor beta chain. Its cognate antigen is unknown. Repertoires were generated with immunoSEQ multiplex PCR, while TCRdb's copy carries only in-frame clones and drops some. This table has 25,000 to 35,000 clones, 90% appearing once. This CDR3 is 16 amino acids long. The V and J ends lost 2 bases and 0 bases, in that order; junction bases with no gene match: 3. Germline V gene lookup returns CDR1 SGHRS and CDR2 YFSETQ. The source of the sample is a study of neoadjuvant nivolumab and ipilimumab in lung cancer. Study results and caveats: From pretherapy to surgery, tumor richness and clonality rose with dual therapy. Resected-tumor TCR richness correlated positively with pretherapy blood richness. Only a small number of samples underwent TCR sequencing. Compared with tumor-adjacent uninvolved lung, resected tumors showed greater richness and clonality.

Sample: peripheral blood, taken after neoadjuvant nivolumab, alone or with ipilimumab, at or shortly before surgery. The V and J genes are TRBV5-1 and TRBJ2-2; 8 nucleotides agree with TRBD2. The sequence was obtained from an adult with non-small cell lung cancer. CDR3 DNA sequence: TGCGCCAGCAGCTTAGCGGGGGCCGCGAACACCGGGGAGCTGTTTTTT. Its protein product is CASSLAGAANTGELFF.